This T cell receptor (beta chain) was obtained from a study of T cell changes during pregnancy in multiple sclerosis. The CDR3 has 17 amino acids. CDR1 and CDR2 from the germline V gene are SGHVS and FNYEAQ. With V trimmed by 3 bases and J by 7 bases, 15 bases remained unmatched. Method: immunoSEQ multiplex PCR; TCRdb's copy keeps in-frame clones and lacks some. Of about 48,000 clones in the sample, about 93% were seen once. The clonotype comes from a female donor with multiple sclerosis, enrolled in a pregnancy study. The chain recombines TRBV7-6 with TRBJ2-1, with 7 bases identical to TRBD2. The sequences come from CD4+ T cells from peripheral blood mononuclear cells, collected in the first trimester of pregnancy. The DNA of the CDR3 is TGTGCCAGCAGCTTCAGGTGGGAGGGGCGGGTTTTGAATGAGCAGTTCTTC. This translates into CASSFRWEGRVLNEQFF.